What follows is one TCR beta chain and its context. This entry comes from a study of T cell changes during pregnancy in multiple sclerosis. The CDR3 sequence is 17 residues long. Germline V CDR1 and CDR2: SGHDN, FVKESK. Trimming shortened V by 2 bases and J by 7 bases, and 22 bases separated the two germline ends. Profiling relied on immunoSEQ multiplex PCR, and the TCRdb table lists in-frame clones only, not all of them. Among about 68,000 clones listed, less than 95% were seen once. The source is a female donor with multiple sclerosis, enrolled in a pregnancy study. The specimen was peripheral blood, collected in the second trimester of pregnancy. The chain is built from TRBV14 and TRBJ2-3, with a possible D match to TRBD2 (6 bases). Written as DNA, the CDR3 is TGTGCCAGCAGCCAAATTAGCGGTGGGCTACCATTGAATACGCAGTATTTT. This codes for CASSQISGGLPLNTQYF.